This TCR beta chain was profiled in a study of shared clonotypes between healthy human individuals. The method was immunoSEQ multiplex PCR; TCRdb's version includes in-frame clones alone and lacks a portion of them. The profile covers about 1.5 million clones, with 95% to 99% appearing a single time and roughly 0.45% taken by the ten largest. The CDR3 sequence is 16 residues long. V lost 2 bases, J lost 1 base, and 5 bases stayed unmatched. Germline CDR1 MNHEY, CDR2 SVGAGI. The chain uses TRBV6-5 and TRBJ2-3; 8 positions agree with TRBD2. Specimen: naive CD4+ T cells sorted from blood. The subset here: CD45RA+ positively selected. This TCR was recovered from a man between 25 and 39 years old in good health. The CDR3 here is CASSYPGGDGTDTQYF. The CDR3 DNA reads TGTGCCAGCAGTTACCCGGGAGGGGACGGCACAGATACGCAGTATTTT.